This T cell receptor (beta chain) came from a study of cytomegalovirus exposure and HLA in healthy donors. Study in general: Genetic ancestry analysis placed over 75% of the 398 donors that were genotyped in the Caucasian-associated cluster.

Primers: 60 Vbeta forward and 13 Jbeta reverse. Sequencing was performed with immunoSEQ multiplex PCR; in TCRdb, only in-frame clones are kept and a portion is missing. The sample includes more than 85,000 clones, about 80% seen only once; the top ten take less than 9.5%. Comments on this clone: Its antigen is not known.

Broader study findings: Most observed TCR sequences were rare, whereas some public TCRs were detected in many donors. At a 0.05 false discovery rate, a later analysis found some 17,000 TCR beta sequences to be associated with HLA alleles. The study had only CMV serostatus as immune exposure information.

The V gene end was trimmed by 1 base and the J gene end by 0 bases; junction bases not matched to a gene: 2. The germline V gene has CDR1 MNHEY and CDR2 SVGAGI. CDR3 length equals 16 residues. The gene calls are TRBV6-5 and TRBJ2-2; 7 nucleotides agree with TRBD1. The sample consisted of PBMCs. The origin of this receptor is a woman in her forties or fifties in good health and CMV-seropositive. The CDR3 here is CASSYFGTANTGELFF. The CDR3 DNA reads TGTGCCAGCAGTTACTTCGGGACAGCGAACACCGGGGAGCTGTTTTTT.